This entry is about one TCR beta chain. Deletions cut 2 bases from V and 4 bases from J, with 12 bases between. The germline gives CDR1 SGDLS, CDR2 YYNGEE. The CDR3 contains 15 residues. Profiled with immunoSEQ multiplex PCR; TCRdb holds only in-frame clones, not every one. The table includes about 2.1 million clones, just over 90% detected once. Positive CCR7 selection of CD45RO-negative cells yielded the naive CD8 cells, and terminally differentiated effector memory CD45RA+ cells were excluded. These data belong to a study of shared clonotypes between healthy human individuals. J is TRBJ1-4 and V is TRBV9; tentative D call: TRBD1 (5 bases). Sequenced material: naive CD8+ T cells from PBMCs. The TCR originated in a man between 18 and 29 years old in good health. Some clones in this sample may be carry-over from other donors' samples. The CDR3 sequence is CASSVAQGFNEKLFF. CDR3 coding DNA: TGTGCCAGCAGCGTCGCCCAGGGTTTTAATGAAAAACTGTTTTTT.